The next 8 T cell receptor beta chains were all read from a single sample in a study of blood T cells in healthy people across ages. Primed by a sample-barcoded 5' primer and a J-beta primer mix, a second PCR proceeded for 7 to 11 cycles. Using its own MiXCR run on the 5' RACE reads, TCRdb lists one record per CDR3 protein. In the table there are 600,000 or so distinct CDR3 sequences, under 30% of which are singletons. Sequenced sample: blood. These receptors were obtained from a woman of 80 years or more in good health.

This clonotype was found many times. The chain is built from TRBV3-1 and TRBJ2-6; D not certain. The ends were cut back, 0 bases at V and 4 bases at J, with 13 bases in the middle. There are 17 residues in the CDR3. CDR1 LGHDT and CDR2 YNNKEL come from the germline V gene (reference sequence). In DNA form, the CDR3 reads TGTGCCAGCAGCCAAGATCGGATAGGGTCCGGGGCCAACGTCCTGACTTTC. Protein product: CASSQDRIGSGANVLTF.

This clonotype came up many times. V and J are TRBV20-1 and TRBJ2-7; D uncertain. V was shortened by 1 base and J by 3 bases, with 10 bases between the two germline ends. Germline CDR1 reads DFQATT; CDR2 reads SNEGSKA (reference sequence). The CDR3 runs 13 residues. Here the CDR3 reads CSARGRTIYEQYF. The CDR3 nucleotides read TGCAGTGCTAGAGGGCGGACGATCTACGAGCAGTACTTC.

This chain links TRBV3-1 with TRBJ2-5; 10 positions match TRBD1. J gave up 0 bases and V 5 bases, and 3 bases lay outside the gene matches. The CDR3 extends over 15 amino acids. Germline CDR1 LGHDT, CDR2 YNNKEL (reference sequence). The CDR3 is CASSAGQGNQETQYF. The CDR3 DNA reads TGTGCCAGCAGCGCGGGACAGGGGAACCAAGAGACCCAGTACTTC.

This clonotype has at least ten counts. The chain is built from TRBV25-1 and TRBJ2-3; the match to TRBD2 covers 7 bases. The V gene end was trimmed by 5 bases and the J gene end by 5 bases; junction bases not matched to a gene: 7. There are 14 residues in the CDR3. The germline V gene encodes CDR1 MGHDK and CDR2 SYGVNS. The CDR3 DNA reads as TGTGCCAGCAGTCTTGCGGGGGTGAAAGATACGCAGTATTTT. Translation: CASSLAGVKDTQYF.

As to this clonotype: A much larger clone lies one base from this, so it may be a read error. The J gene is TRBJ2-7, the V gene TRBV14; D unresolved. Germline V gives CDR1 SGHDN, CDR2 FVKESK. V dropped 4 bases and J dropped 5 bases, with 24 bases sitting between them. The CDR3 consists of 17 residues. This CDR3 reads CASSPDPGGPLRNEQYF. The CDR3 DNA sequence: TGTGCCAGCAGCCCAGACCCCGGCGGCCCTCTCAGGAACGAGCAGTACTTC.

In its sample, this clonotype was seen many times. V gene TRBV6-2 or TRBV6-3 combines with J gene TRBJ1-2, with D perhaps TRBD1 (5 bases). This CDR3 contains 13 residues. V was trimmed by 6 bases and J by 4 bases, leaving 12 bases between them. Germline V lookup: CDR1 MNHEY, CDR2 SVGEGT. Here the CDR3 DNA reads TGTGCCAGCAGCTTAGTGGACATCTATGGCTACACCTTC. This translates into CASSLVDIYGYTF.

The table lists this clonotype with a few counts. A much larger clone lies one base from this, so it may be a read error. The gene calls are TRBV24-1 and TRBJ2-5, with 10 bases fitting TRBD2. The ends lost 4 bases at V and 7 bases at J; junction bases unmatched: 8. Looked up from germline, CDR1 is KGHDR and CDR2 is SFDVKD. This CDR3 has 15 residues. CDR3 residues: CATSESGGAKGTQYF. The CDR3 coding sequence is TGTGCCACCAGTGAGAGCGGGGGGGCCAAAGGGACCCAGTACTTC.

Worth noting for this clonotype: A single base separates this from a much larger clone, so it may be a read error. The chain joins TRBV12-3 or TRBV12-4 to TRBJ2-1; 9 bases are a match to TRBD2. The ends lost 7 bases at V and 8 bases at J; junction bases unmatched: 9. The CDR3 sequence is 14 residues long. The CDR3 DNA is TGTGCCAGCACCAATAGCGGGGGTGACGATGAGCAGTTCTTC. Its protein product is CASTNSGGDDEQFF.